This T cell receptor beta chain was recorded in a study of blood T cell repertoires in COVID-19. Looking at the study overall: Sites in the United States, Italy and Spain provided acute and convalescent COVID-19 samples. Nucleic acid was either cDNA or gDNA, and it came from T cells, B-cell-depleted T cells, or PBMCs.

The V and J ends lost 4 bases and 8 bases respectively, with 12 bases between them. CDR1 is SGHRS, CDR2 YFSETQ, per germline. The CDR3 has 12 amino acids. Clones were sequenced by immunoSEQ multiplex PCR, and TCRdb holds only the in-frame ones, with some missing. The data show 200,000 to 250,000 clones, 75% to 85% seen once. The TCR was taken from a woman aged 50 to 60 with acute or convalescent COVID-19. The rearrangement joins TRBV5-1 to TRBJ1-2; tentative D call: TRBD1 (5 bases). Material for sequencing was peripheral blood. The CDR3 sequence is CASSPGGFGYTF. The CDR3 nucleotides read TGCGCCAGCAGCCCCGGGGGGTTCGGCTACACCTTC.